This T cell receptor beta chain was observed in a study of blood T cell repertoires in COVID-19. The ends lost 2 bases at V and 9 bases at J; junction bases unmatched: 6. Germline lookup yields CDR1 SGHVS and CDR2 FNYEAQ. This CDR3 comprises 14 residues. Libraries were prepared by immunoSEQ multiplex PCR; TCRdb keeps only in-frame clonotypes and omits some of them. Among roughly 40,000 clones listed, around 84% were seen once. The clonotype originates from a man in his 70s with acute or convalescent COVID-19. The chain links TRBV7-6 to TRBJ2-1; 8 positions match TRBD2. Specimen: peripheral blood. The CDR3 DNA is TGTGCCAGCAGCTTAACAGCGGGAGTGAGTGAGCAGTTCTTC. It codes for CASSLTAGVSEQFF.